This TCR beta chain comes out of a study of cytotoxic CD8 clonotypes in ibrutinib-treated CLL. Overall study: After median about 71 months, around 14 stayed in remission, some 12 progressed; responses around 25 partial, 2 complete. The taking of response samples occurred after a median 12 months of treatment, with a range of 6 to 36. Study-wide points: Different sampling times were used for sustained-remission and progressing patients.

Generated by immunoSEQ multiplex PCR, the TCRdb table keeps only in-frame clones and is missing some. The sample carries around 160,000 clones, about four fifths recorded once. Concerning this clone itself: What it binds is unknown.

This CDR3 contains 12 residues. Trimming left V 6 bases short and J 3 bases short, with 8 bases between. Germline V gene sequence: CDR1 ENHRY, CDR2 SYGVKD. This clonotype originated in a human donor with chronic lymphocytic leukemia. This specimen consisted of PBMCs, obtained after 12 months of ibrutinib treatment. The chain links TRBV10-3 to TRBJ1-2; D possibly corresponds to TRBD1 (5 bases). The CDR3 bases are TGTGCCATCAGCAGGGATGACTATGGCTACACCTTC. Its translation: CAISRDDYGYTF.